The 3 T cell receptor beta chains given below trace back to one sample, sequenced in a study of glioma-infiltrating T cells after dendritic cell vaccination. Using immunoSEQ multiplex PCR, the repertoire was profiled, and TCRdb retains in-frame clones only, with some absent. The sample shows 45,000 to 60,000 clones, about 80% of them seen only once. As for time point: after dendritic cell vaccination, including at tumor progression/relapse. This specimen consisted of blood, obtained after dendritic cell vaccination. The source of these receptors is a human donor with glioblastoma.

This chain links TRBV11-3 with TRBJ2-7; D is possibly TRBD1 (6 bases). This CDR3 comprises 15 residues. V lost 1 base and J 4 bases, leaving 14 bases between the germline ends. Germline V gene data show CDR1 as SGHNT and CDR2 as YENEEA. The CDR3: CASSLAAGTPYEQYF. The CDR3 DNA reads TGTGCCAGCAGCTTAGCCGCCGGGACACCTTACGAGCAGTACTTC.

This clone came up once. The chain recombines TRBV5-4 with TRBJ1-2; tentative D call: TRBD1 (6 bases). Germline CDR1 is SGHNT and CDR2 is YYREEE (reference sequence). The CDR3 extends over 14 amino acids. V was clipped by 0 bases and J by 3 bases, with 9 bases between them. The CDR3 DNA is TGTGCCAGCAGCTTGGGACAGGTTGACTATGGCTACACCTTC. Its translation: CASSLGQVDYGYTF. Together with reference TRBV5-4 and TRBJ1-2, the CDR3 gives the full variable domain: ETGVTQSPTHLIKTRGQQVTLRCSSQSGHNTVSWYQQALGQGPQFIFQYYREEENGRGNFPPRFSGLQFPNYSSELNVNALELDDSALYLCASSLGQVDYGYTFGSGTRLTVV.

This clone was observed a single time. The rearrangement joins TRBV11-2 to TRBJ2-7; 8 nucleotides match TRBD1. The CDR3 sequence is 14 residues long. Per the germline V gene, CDR1 is SGHAT and CDR2 is FQNNGV. The trim removed 0 bases at V and 6 bases at J, leaving 4 bases unmatched. The CDR3 loop is CASSLESRGLEQYF. The CDR3 coding sequence is TGTGCCAGCAGCTTAGAAAGCAGGGGGCTCGAGCAGTACTTC.